A single sample gave rise to the 10 T cell receptor beta chains below, sequenced in a study of response to subunit inactivated influenza vaccine. One entry per CDR3 protein results from TCRdb running MiXCR on the RT-PCR reads. The sample lists more than 400,000 distinct CDR3 sequences, approximately 7.8% occurring once. Material: PBMCs from blood, obtained roughly 24 months after vaccination. The receptor source for this set is a man between 50 and 69 years old who received an inactivated influenza vaccine.

This clonotype was picked up many times. For the CDR3, the DNA is TGCGCCAGCAGCCAAGATCCCGACGTGGGGAGGTACTCTGAAGCTTTCTTT. Translated, it gives CASSQDPDVGRYSEAFF. The chain links TRBV4-3 to TRBJ1-1; the D is unclear. Trimming took 0 bases from V and 6 from J, leaving 20 bases between them. This CDR3 has 17 residues. CDR1 LGHNA and CDR2 YSLEER come from the germline V gene.

This clonotype was observed many times. J is TRBJ2-7 and V is TRBV24-1; a possible D gene is TRBD1 (6 bases). The CDR3 extends over 13 amino acids. CDR1 is KGHDR, CDR2 SFDVKD, per germline. V gave up 5 bases and J gave up 1 base, with 8 bases separating them. The CDR3 DNA reads TGTGCCACCAGTGGCACAGGGTCCTACGAGCAGTACTTC. Its translation is CATSGTGSYEQYF.

V usage is TRBV12-3 or TRBV12-4 and J usage is TRBJ2-7; possibly TRBD1 for D (5 bases). V was shortened by 5 bases and J by 2 bases, with 13 bases between the two germline ends. The CDR3 consists of 14 residues. For the CDR3, the DNA is TGTGCCAGCAGTGCCCCGGACACTCCCTACGAGCAGTACTTC. Translation gives CASSAPDTPYEQYF.

A few counts support this clonotype. The V and J genes are TRBV20-1 and TRBJ2-3; 8 bases map to TRBD2. There are 14 residues in the CDR3. CDR1 and CDR2 from the germline V gene are DFQATT and SNEGSKA (reference sequence). V gave up 6 bases and J gave up 3 bases; unmatched junction bases: 8. DNA for the CDR3: TGCAGTGCCCAACCGGGGGGGCAAACAGATACGCAGTATTTT. Encoded protein: CSAQPGGQTDTQYF.

The genes are TRBV12-3 or TRBV12-4 and TRBJ1-5; a weak D match, TRBD1 (6 bases). This CDR3 region has 13 residues. V lost 6 bases and J lost 9, with 15 bases in between. CDR3 DNA sequence: TGTGCCAGCAGAGGGGCCGGGGGCGGGCCCCAGCATTTT. Protein: CASRGAGGGPQHF.

This clonotype was seen only once. The chain joins TRBV28 to TRBJ1-2, with D possibly TRBD1 on 6 matching bases. Per germline, CDR1 MDHEN and CDR2 SYDVKM. This CDR3 has 14 amino acids. Trimming took off 5 bases at V and 3 bases at J, with 13 bases between the two ends. CDR3: CASSAHRADYGYTF. DNA for the CDR3: TGTGCCAGCAGTGCTCACAGGGCGGACTATGGCTACACCTTC.

As DNA, the CDR3 is TGTGCCAGCAGCCCCCGCCGGGGGGGCTCAGATACGCAGTATTTT. Translating it yields CASSPRRGGSDTQYF. The J gene is TRBJ2-3, the V gene TRBV9, with TRBD2 matching 8 bases. Germline V CDR1 and CDR2: SGDLS, YYNGEE. CDR3 length: 15 residues. The trim removed 4 bases at V and 4 bases at J, leaving 8 bases unmatched.

The gene calls are TRBV29-1 and TRBJ1-2; TRBD1 matches 7 bases. The CDR3 covers 14 residues. With V trimmed by 1 base and J by 1 base, 3 bases remained unmatched. Germline CDR1 is SQVTM and CDR2 is ANQGSEA. As DNA, the CDR3 is TGCAGCGTTGAAGGGGGACAGAATAACTATGGCTACACCTTC. Translation gives CSVEGGQNNYGYTF.

The rearrangement links TRBV6-2 or TRBV6-3 to TRBJ2-2; possibly TRBD1 for D (5 bases). Germline V lookup: CDR1 MNHEY, CDR2 SVGEGT. The CDR3 is 15 amino acids. V was pared by 2 bases and J by 3 bases, with 10 bases between. This CDR3 is CASSYAGAYTGELFF. The DNA for the CDR3 is TGTGCCAGCAGTTACGCTGGGGCGTACACCGGGGAGCTGTTTTTT.

This chain links TRBV29-1 with TRBJ2-7, with a tentative D call TRBD2 (6 bases). Germline CDR1 reads SQVTM; CDR2 reads ANQGSEA. This CDR3 has 13 amino acids. With 0 bases removed from V and 7 bases from J, the gap between germline ends came to 13 bases. CDR3 amino acids: CSVEEPSRGEQYF. For the CDR3, the DNA is TGCAGCGTTGAAGAACCATCCCGGGGGGAGCAGTACTTC.